This T cell receptor beta chain was profiled in a study of blood T cells in healthy people across ages. A second roughly 6 to 11 cycle PCR used barcoded and J-beta primers. TCRdb re-called the 5' RACE reads with MiXCR, one entry per CDR3 protein. The sample lists hundreds of thousands of distinct CDR3 sequences; approximately 40% were seen once. The study, taken as a whole, reports: Roughly linearly, TCR beta diversity per million T cells fell as age increased.

This clonotype occurred many times. What it binds is unknown. The specimen sequenced was blood. This clonotype originated in an elderly man in good health.

This CDR3 reads CSVEEVKGDEQFF. DNA for the CDR3: TGCAGCGTTGAAGAAGTTAAGGGCGATGAGCAGTTCTTC. The chain employs TRBV29-1 and TRBJ2-1, with D hard to call. Trimming removed 0 bases at V and 8 bases at J, with 11 bases between. In germline, CDR1 is SQVTM, CDR2 ANQGSEA. CDR3 length: 13 residues.